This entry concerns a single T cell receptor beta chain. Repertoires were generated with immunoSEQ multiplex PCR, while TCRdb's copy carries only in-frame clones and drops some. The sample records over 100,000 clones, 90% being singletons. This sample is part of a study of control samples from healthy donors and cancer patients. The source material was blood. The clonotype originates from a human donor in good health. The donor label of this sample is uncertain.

CDR3 nucleotides: TGCGCCAGCAGTGAGGAAGGGTGGCAGGCCATGAACACTGAAGCTTTCTTT. Protein sequence: CASSEEGWQAMNTEAFF. The gene calls are TRBV10-1 and TRBJ1-1; D is undetermined. With 2 bases removed from V and 0 bases from J, the gap between germline ends came to 16 bases. CDR1 and CDR2 (germline): WNHNN, SYGVQD (reference sequence). The CDR3 extends over 17 amino acids.